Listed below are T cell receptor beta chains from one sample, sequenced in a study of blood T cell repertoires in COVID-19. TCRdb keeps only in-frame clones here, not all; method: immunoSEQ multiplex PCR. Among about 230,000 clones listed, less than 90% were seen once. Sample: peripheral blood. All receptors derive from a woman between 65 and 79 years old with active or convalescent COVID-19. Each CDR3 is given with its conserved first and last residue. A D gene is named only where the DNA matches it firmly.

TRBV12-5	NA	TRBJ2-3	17	CASGLVLGAGYTDTQYF
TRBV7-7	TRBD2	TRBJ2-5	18	CASVPGMGLAGTQETQYF
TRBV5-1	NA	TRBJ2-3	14	CASSPTLGKDTQYF
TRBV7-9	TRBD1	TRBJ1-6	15	CASSLGTGRWSPLHF
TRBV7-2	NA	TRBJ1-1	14	CASSFWGGGTEAFF
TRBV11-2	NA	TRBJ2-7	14	CASSLGTGSYEQYF
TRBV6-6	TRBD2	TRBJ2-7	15	CASSWASGKVYEQYF
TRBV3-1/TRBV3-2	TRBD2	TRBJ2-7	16	CASSQDRAGEGYEQYF
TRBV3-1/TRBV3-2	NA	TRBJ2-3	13	CASSQSITDTQYF
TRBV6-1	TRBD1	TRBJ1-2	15	CASSFLQGVNAGYTF
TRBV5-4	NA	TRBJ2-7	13	CASSFLQGNEQYF
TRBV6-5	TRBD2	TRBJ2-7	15	CASRSRTSGIYEQYF
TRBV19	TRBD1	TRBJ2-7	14	CASSTNRGNYEQYF
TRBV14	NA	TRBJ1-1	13	CASSQDRHTEAFF
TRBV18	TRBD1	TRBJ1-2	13	CASSMGQIYGYTF
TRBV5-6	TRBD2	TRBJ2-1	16	CASSLLTSGRYYEQFF
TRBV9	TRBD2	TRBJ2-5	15	CASSAGLAGDETQYF
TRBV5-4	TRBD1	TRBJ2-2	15	CASSFDRGHTGELFF
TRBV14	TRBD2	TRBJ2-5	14	CASRRAGEAKTQYF
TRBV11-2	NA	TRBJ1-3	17	CASSLPAGRVFGNTIYF
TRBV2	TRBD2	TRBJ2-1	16	CASSEGGTSDYYEQFF
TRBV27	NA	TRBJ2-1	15	CASSLAAGPYNEQFF
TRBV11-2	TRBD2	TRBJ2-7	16	CASSSQRGRSSYEQYF
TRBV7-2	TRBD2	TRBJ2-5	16	CASSLVGSGGGETQYF
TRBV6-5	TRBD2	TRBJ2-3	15	CASSLSGGATDTQYF
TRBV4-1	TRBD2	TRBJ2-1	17	CASSQPHAGGSYNEQFF
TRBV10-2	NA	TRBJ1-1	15	CASGYGLKPATEAFF
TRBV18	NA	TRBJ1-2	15	CASSPPISRVEGYTF
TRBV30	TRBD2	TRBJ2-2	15	CAWAPLAGPTGELFF
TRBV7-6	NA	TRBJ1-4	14	CASSTRGDEEKLFF
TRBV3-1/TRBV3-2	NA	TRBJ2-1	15	CASSEWGGPGNEQFF
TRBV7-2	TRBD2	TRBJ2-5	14	CASSFGTSEETQYF
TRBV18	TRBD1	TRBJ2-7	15	CASSPTGQGRVEQYF
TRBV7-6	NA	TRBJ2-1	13	CASSFGGANEQFF
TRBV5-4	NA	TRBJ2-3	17	CASSSPPTGLHTDTQYF
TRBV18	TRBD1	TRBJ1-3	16	CASSLGQGASGNTIYF
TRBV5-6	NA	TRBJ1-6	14	CASSLNGLASPLHF
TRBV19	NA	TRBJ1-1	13	CASSFQFATEAFF
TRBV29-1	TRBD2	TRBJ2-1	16	CSVTPIAGPLGNEQFF
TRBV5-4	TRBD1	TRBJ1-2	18	CASSLGALAGQGTNGYTF
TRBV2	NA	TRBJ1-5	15	CASSLHQGNNQPQHF
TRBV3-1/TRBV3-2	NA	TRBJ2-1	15	CASSQDRGSYNEQFF
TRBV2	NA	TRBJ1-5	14	CASRSGHSNQPQHF
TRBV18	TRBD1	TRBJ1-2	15	CASSPGQGGDYGYTF
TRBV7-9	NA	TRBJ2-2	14	CASSSGQQYGELFF
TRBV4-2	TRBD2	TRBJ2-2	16	CASSQGTSGRTGELFF
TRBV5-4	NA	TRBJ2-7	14	CASSFRGLSYEQYF
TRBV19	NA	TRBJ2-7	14	CASSIGTVSYEQYF
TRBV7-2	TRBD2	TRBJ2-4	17	CASSYFSGGAVKNIQYF
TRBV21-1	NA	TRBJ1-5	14	CASSKWGRNQPQHF
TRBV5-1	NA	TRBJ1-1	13	CASSLRTATEAFF
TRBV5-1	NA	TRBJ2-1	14	CASRETPPSNEQFF
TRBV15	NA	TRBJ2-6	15	CATSKQGFGANVLTF
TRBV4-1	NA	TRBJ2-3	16	CASSQDELTFTDTQYF
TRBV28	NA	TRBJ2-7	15	CASTHPQGSSYEQYF
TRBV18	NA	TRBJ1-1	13	CASSSLANTEAFF
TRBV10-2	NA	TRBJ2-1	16	CASSDPGQGSQRGGFF